This TCR beta chain was recovered during a study of human T cells and chemical hapten exposure. Study-level background: Patch tests delivered 0.01% DPC to the upper back and were evaluated at 6 days. How much TCR each sample yielded varied, mostly because pooled library volumes differed slightly. Study-wide findings and caveats: Against controls, expanded TCRs gave rise to significantly more large CDR3 similarity clusters.

Time point indicated: pre-sensitization, week 0. This sample's treatment: therapeutic diphenylcyclopropenone sensitization with weekly scalp DPC. Patients had alopecia, were aged 18 to 70, and were not pregnant. This CDR3 comprises 14 residues. J lost 5 bases, V lost 8 bases, and 6 bases had no gene match. Germline values: CDR1 MNHEY, CDR2 SVGAGI. From the RACE reads, TCRdb called clonotypes with MiXCR, one entry per CDR3 protein. Of about 98,000 distinct CDR3 sequences in the sample, 10% to 14% were seen once. This clonotype has just a few counts. Its specificity is unknown. The chain couples TRBV6-5 to TRBJ1-5; 10 positions match TRBD1. This sequence was found in a woman aged 55-75 years with alopecia areata. Some clones in this sample may be carry-over from other donors' samples. Specimen: whole blood, collected in connection with sensitization to the hapten diphenylcyclopropenone (DPC). For the CDR3, the DNA is TGTGCCAGCGGTAGACAGGGGGCTGATCAGCCCCAGCATTTT. This gives the protein CASGRQGADQPQHF.